The rows below give T cell receptor beta chains drawn from one sample of a study of cytomegalovirus exposure and HLA in healthy donors. TCRdb keeps only in-frame clones here, not all; method: immunoSEQ multiplex PCR. The sample holds roughly 270,000 clones, roughly 88% seen once. Source material: PBMCs. Every receptor here comes from a woman aged 18-29 years in good health and CMV-seronegative. The CDR3 runs from the conserved cysteine through the conserved F or W. The order of the fields is clone size, D gene, J gene, V gene, CDR3 DNA, CDR3 protein. D genes are given only for firm matches. Some rows have no size entry. The others give once, few or many, or a class for an expanded clone.

clone size: once; D gene: -; J gene: TRBJ1-1; V gene: TRBV6-5; CDR3 DNA: TGTGCCAGCAGTTACTTAAGCGGACAGACGAACACTGAAGCTTTCTTT; CDR3 protein: CASSYLSGQTNTEAFF
clone size: few; D gene: -; J gene: TRBJ1-2; V gene: TRBV30; CDR3 DNA: TGTGCCTGGAGTCCCGTCCAGGGAAGATCTGGCTACACCTTC; CDR3 protein: CAWSPVQGRSGYTF
clone size: -; D gene: -; J gene: TRBJ2-7; V gene: TRBV28; CDR3 DNA: TGTGCCAGCAGTTTATCCGGGGGTACGGGGACCGAGCAGTACTTC; CDR3 protein: CASSLSGGTGTEQYF
clone size: -; D gene: -; J gene: TRBJ2-7; V gene: TRBV30; CDR3 DNA: TGTGCCTGGAGGTTGTCATCCTACGAGCAGTACTTC; CDR3 protein: CAWRLSSYEQYF
clone size: once; D gene: TRBD1; J gene: TRBJ1-1; V gene: TRBV28; CDR3 DNA: TGTGCCAGCAGACCGGGACAGGTCAACTCTGGGGCTTTCTTT; CDR3 protein: CASRPGQVNSGAFF
clone size: few; D gene: TRBD1; J gene: TRBJ1-2; V gene: TRBV4-2; CDR3 DNA: TGTGCCAGCAGCCAAGGTTCAGGGCAGGGGGCGAATGGCTACACCTTC; CDR3 protein: CASSQGSGQGANGYTF
clone size: -; D gene: TRBD1; J gene: TRBJ2-1; V gene: TRBV18; CDR3 DNA: TGTGCCAGCTCACCGGACAGGGGAGTCGTCAATGAGCAGTTCTTC; CDR3 protein: CASSPDRGVVNEQFF
clone size: -; D gene: -; J gene: TRBJ1-1; V gene: TRBV12-5; CDR3 DNA: TGTGCTAGTGGTTTGCTTAACGGGGGGACTGAAGCTTTCTTT; CDR3 protein: CASGLLNGGTEAFF
clone size: -; D gene: -; J gene: TRBJ2-4; V gene: TRBV5-1; CDR3 DNA: TGCGCCAGCAGCTTGGACAGGATCAAAAACATTCAGTACTTC; CDR3 protein: CASSLDRIKNIQYF
clone size: -; D gene: -; J gene: TRBJ2-3; V gene: TRBV19; CDR3 DNA: TGTGCCAGTAGTATGTCTAGCGGAGGGGGGACAGATACGCAGTATTTT; CDR3 protein: CASSMSSGGGTDTQYF
clone size: -; D gene: -; J gene: TRBJ2-2; V gene: TRBV15; CDR3 DNA: TGTGCCACCAGCCCACGGGTACAGGGCGGCACCGGGGAGCTGTTTTTT; CDR3 protein: CATSPRVQGGTGELFF
clone size: many; D gene: -; J gene: TRBJ2-1; V gene: TRBV7-2; CDR3 DNA: TGTGCCAGTGGGCCTCGAGGGTACAATGAGCAGTTCTTC; CDR3 protein: CASGPRGYNEQFF
clone size: -; D gene: TRBD1; J gene: TRBJ2-3; V gene: TRBV27; CDR3 DNA: TGTGCCAGCAGACCCGGACAGGGCACAGATACGCAGTATTTT; CDR3 protein: CASRPGQGTDTQYF
clone size: -; D gene: TRBD1; J gene: TRBJ1-1; V gene: TRBV6-5; CDR3 DNA: TGTGCCAGCAGTCCGACAGGGCCCCGAGGCACTGAAGCTTTCTTT; CDR3 protein: CASSPTGPRGTEAFF
clone size: -; D gene: TRBD2; J gene: TRBJ2-7; V gene: TRBV11-2; CDR3 DNA: TGTGCCAGCAGCTTACGCGCTAGCGGGATCGACGAGCAGTACTTC; CDR3 protein: CASSLRASGIDEQYF
clone size: -; D gene: -; J gene: TRBJ2-3; V gene: TRBV30; CDR3 DNA: TGTGCCTGGAGTGTACCCGGTACAGCCGCCCCGCAGTATTTT; CDR3 protein: CAWSVPGTAAPQYF
clone size: -; D gene: TRBD1; J gene: TRBJ2-7; V gene: TRBV4-1; CDR3 DNA: TGCGCCAGCAGCCAAGATCCCGGACAGGCCCACTCCTACGAGCAGTACTTC; CDR3 protein: CASSQDPGQAHSYEQYF
clone size: -; D gene: TRBD1; J gene: TRBJ2-7; V gene: TRBV14; CDR3 DNA: TGTGCCAGCAGCCCCGCTCAGGGGGCTTACGCCTACGAGCAGTACTTC; CDR3 protein: CASSPAQGAYAYEQYF
clone size: -; D gene: -; J gene: TRBJ1-4; V gene: TRBV9; CDR3 DNA: TGTGCCAGCAGCGAAACAGGTTCAACTAATGAAAAACTGTTTTTT; CDR3 protein: CASSETGSTNEKLFF
clone size: once; D gene: TRBD1; J gene: TRBJ1-2; V gene: TRBV2; CDR3 DNA: TGTGCCAGCAGTGGACAGGACAGGGGGCTGGGTGGCTACACCTTC; CDR3 protein: CASSGQDRGLGGYTF
clone size: once; D gene: -; J gene: TRBJ1-1; V gene: TRBV2; CDR3 DNA: TGTGCCAGCAGTGGACAGCAAGGGACTGAAGCTTTCTTT; CDR3 protein: CASSGQQGTEAFF
clone size: -; D gene: TRBD1; J gene: TRBJ2-1; V gene: TRBV6-5; CDR3 DNA: TGTGCCAGCAGTTACTCGACAGGGAAGAATGAGCAGTTCTTC; CDR3 protein: CASSYSTGKNEQFF
clone size: once; D gene: TRBD1; J gene: TRBJ1-4; V gene: TRBV5-1; CDR3 DNA: TGCGCCAGCAGCTACACCGGGACAGAAAATGAAAAACTGTTTTTT; CDR3 protein: CASSYTGTENEKLFF
clone size: once; D gene: TRBD2; J gene: TRBJ2-1; V gene: TRBV19; CDR3 DNA: TGTGCCAGTAGGAGGGCTAGCGGCCCCTACAATGAGCAGTTCTTC; CDR3 protein: CASRRASGPYNEQFF
clone size: -; D gene: -; J gene: TRBJ1-6; V gene: TRBV19; CDR3 DNA: TGTGCCAGTAGTACCGGGATCGGGAGTGATAATTCACCCCTCCACTTT; CDR3 protein: CASSTGIGSDNSPLHF
clone size: -; D gene: -; J gene: TRBJ1-1; V gene: TRBV6-1; CDR3 DNA: TGTGCCAGCAGAGTCGGTACTGAAGCTTTCTTT; CDR3 protein: CASRVGTEAFF
clone size: -; D gene: -; J gene: TRBJ2-7; V gene: TRBV28; CDR3 DNA: TGTGCCAGCGTGAGCGCTAGCTCCTACGAGCAGTACTTC; CDR3 protein: CASVSASSYEQYF
clone size: -; D gene: -; J gene: TRBJ2-7; V gene: TRBV12-5; CDR3 DNA: TGTGCTAGTGGTTTGGTACTGCGTGACTCCTACGAGCAGTACTTC; CDR3 protein: CASGLVLRDSYEQYF
clone size: -; D gene: TRBD1; J gene: TRBJ1-5; V gene: TRBV28; CDR3 DNA: TGTGCCAGCAGACGACAGGGTTTGAATCAGCCCCAGCATTTT; CDR3 protein: CASRRQGLNQPQHF
clone size: -; D gene: -; J gene: TRBJ2-6; V gene: TRBV9; CDR3 DNA: TGTGCCAGCAGCCCAGCGGCCCACTCTGGGGCCAACGTCCTGACTTTC; CDR3 protein: CASSPAAHSGANVLTF
clone size: -; D gene: -; J gene: TRBJ2-7; V gene: TRBV2; CDR3 DNA: TGTGCCAGCAGTGAAGCGGCGGCCTACGAGCAGTACTTC; CDR3 protein: CASSEAAAYEQYF